These T cell receptor beta chains were read from a single sample in a study of vaccination and CD4 T cells after COVID-19. TCRdb re-called the PCR reads with MiXCR, one entry per CDR3 protein. The table records 20,000 to 25,000 distinct CDR3 sequences, roughly 50% of them present only once. Their antigens are not known. The specimen comprised CD4+ T cells from blood, cultured in vitro, sampled about 7 months after SARS-CoV-2 vaccination. The receptors here all came from a human donor who had recovered from COVID-19. CDR3s include the opening cysteine and the closing phenylalanine or tryptophan. The D gene is left open where the match is weak. Clone size is stated in some rows and not others, as once, few, many or a class when expanded.

CDR3aa: CSARDRRTGANVLTF; CDR3nt: TGCAGTGCTAGAGATAGGCGGACTGGGGCCAACGTCCTGACTTTC; abundance: NA; d_gene: NA; v_gene: TRBV20-1; j_gene: TRBJ2-6
CDR3aa: CSARDGLGGRDTEAFF; CDR3nt: TGCAGTGCTAGAGATGGCCTCGGGGGACGGGACACTGAAGCTTTCTTT; abundance: few; d_gene: NA; v_gene: TRBV20-1; j_gene: TRBJ1-1
CDR3aa: CASSDVGLSSYNEQFF; CDR3nt: TGTGCCAGCAGTGACGTGGGGTTGAGCTCCTACAATGAGCAGTTCTTC; abundance: NA; d_gene: NA; v_gene: TRBV6-1; j_gene: TRBJ2-1
CDR3aa: CASSLPGGRAHEQYF; CDR3nt: TGTGCCAGCAGCCTCCCGGGCGGGAGGGCCCACGAGCAGTACTTC; abundance: once; d_gene: TRBD2; v_gene: TRBV11-1; j_gene: TRBJ2-7
CDR3aa: CSVGSASGNTIYF; CDR3nt: TGCAGCGTTGGCAGCGCCTCTGGAAACACCATATATTTT; abundance: NA; d_gene: NA; v_gene: TRBV29-1; j_gene: TRBJ1-3
CDR3aa: CASSVNRANYGYTF; CDR3nt: TGTGCCAGCAGTGTCAACAGGGCTAACTATGGCTACACCTTC; abundance: NA; d_gene: NA; v_gene: TRBV28; j_gene: TRBJ1-2
CDR3aa: CASSTFQETQYF; CDR3nt: TGTGCCAGCTCAACCTTCCAAGAGACCCAGTACTTC; abundance: NA; d_gene: NA; v_gene: TRBV18; j_gene: TRBJ2-5
CDR3aa: CSATRTGNELFF; CDR3nt: TGCAGTGCTACCCGGACAGGGAACGAGCTGTTTTTT; abundance: NA; d_gene: TRBD1; v_gene: TRBV20-1; j_gene: TRBJ2-2
CDR3aa: CASSDATNYGYTF; CDR3nt: TGTGCCAGCAGCGACGCTACTAACTATGGCTACACCTTC; abundance: few; d_gene: NA; v_gene: TRBV7-8; j_gene: TRBJ1-2
CDR3aa: CASSDRVTAYEQYF; CDR3nt: TGTGCCAGCAGTGACAGGGTTACTGCCTACGAGCAGTACTTC; abundance: NA; d_gene: TRBD1; v_gene: TRBV10-3; j_gene: TRBJ2-7
CDR3aa: CATSRLQRGGTDTQYF; CDR3nt: TGTGCCACCAGCAGATTACAGCGGGGGGGCACAGATACGCAGTATTTT; abundance: few; d_gene: TRBD2; v_gene: TRBV15; j_gene: TRBJ2-3
CDR3aa: CASSYRDSHTDTQYF; CDR3nt: TGTGCCAGCAGTTACCGGGACTCTCACACAGATACGCAGTATTTT; abundance: NA; d_gene: NA; v_gene: TRBV6-5; j_gene: TRBJ2-3
CDR3aa: CASSLGLNSGANVLTF; CDR3nt: TGTGCCAGCAGCTTAGGACTGAACTCTGGGGCCAACGTCCTGACTTTC; abundance: once; d_gene: NA; v_gene: TRBV5-4; j_gene: TRBJ2-6
CDR3aa: CASNRDPTSGYTF; CDR3nt: TGTGCCAGCAATCGGGACCCAACGTCTGGCTACACCTTC; abundance: NA; d_gene: NA; v_gene: TRBV2; j_gene: TRBJ1-2
CDR3aa: CATSRDAGYGTEAFF; CDR3nt: TGTGCCACCAGCAGAGATGCAGGGTACGGCACTGAAGCTTTCTTT; abundance: few; d_gene: NA; v_gene: TRBV15; j_gene: TRBJ1-1
CDR3aa: CSAGRGQETQYF; CDR3nt: TGCAGTGCTGGGCGGGGGCAAGAGACCCAGTACTTC; abundance: few; d_gene: TRBD2; v_gene: TRBV20-1; j_gene: TRBJ2-5
CDR3aa: CASSDPGALTQETQYF; CDR3nt: TGCGCCAGCAGCGACCCAGGAGCCCTAACGCAAGAGACCCAGTACTTC; abundance: NA; d_gene: NA; v_gene: TRBV5-1; j_gene: TRBJ2-5
CDR3aa: CAVRFGSGNSPLHF; CDR3nt: TGTGCCGTCCGGTTCGGGTCGGGAAATTCACCCCTCCACTTT; abundance: NA; d_gene: NA; v_gene: TRBV6-1; j_gene: TRBJ1-6
CDR3aa: CASHSKGTSDQETQYF; CDR3nt: TGTGCCAGCCACTCCAAAGGAACTAGCGATCAAGAGACCCAGTACTTC; abundance: NA; d_gene: TRBD2; v_gene: TRBV7-9; j_gene: TRBJ2-5
CDR3aa: CASSEAGLETQYF; CDR3nt: TGTGCCAGCAGTGAAGCAGGGTTGGAGACCCAGTACTTC; abundance: few; d_gene: NA; v_gene: TRBV25-1; j_gene: TRBJ2-5
CDR3aa: CATKRERWETQYF; CDR3nt: TGTGCCACTAAGCGGGAGAGGTGGGAGACCCAGTACTTC; abundance: NA; d_gene: TRBD2; v_gene: TRBV10-3; j_gene: TRBJ2-5
CDR3aa: CASSFGQTQETQYF; CDR3nt: TGTGCCAGCAGCTTCGGTCAGACGCAAGAGACCCAGTACTTC; abundance: NA; d_gene: NA; v_gene: TRBV5-4; j_gene: TRBJ2-5
CDR3aa: CSARFAGLTDTQYF; CDR3nt: TGCAGTGCTAGATTTGCGGGCCTCACAGATACGCAGTATTTT; abundance: NA; d_gene: NA; v_gene: TRBV20-1; j_gene: TRBJ2-3
CDR3aa: CASSSSRGGSNQPQHF; CDR3nt: TGTGCCAGCAGCTCCTCTCGGGGGGGGAGCAATCAGCCCCAGCATTTT; abundance: NA; d_gene: NA; v_gene: TRBV7-9; j_gene: TRBJ1-5
CDR3aa: CASRTGMNTEAFF; CDR3nt: TGTGCCAGCAGAACAGGGATGAACACTGAAGCTTTCTTT; abundance: NA; d_gene: NA; v_gene: TRBV5-8; j_gene: TRBJ1-1
CDR3aa: CASSRAGGPETQYF; CDR3nt: TGTGCCAGCAGCCGAGCGGGAGGGCCAGAGACCCAGTACTTC; abundance: few; d_gene: TRBD2; v_gene: TRBV7-9; j_gene: TRBJ2-5
CDR3aa: CSGRAWRETQYF; CDR3nt: TGCAGTGGCCGGGCCTGGAGAGAGACCCAGTACTTC; abundance: NA; d_gene: NA; v_gene: TRBV20-1; j_gene: TRBJ2-5
CDR3aa: CASSPGGQPTDTQYF; CDR3nt: TGTGCCAGCAGCCCAGGGGGACAACCCACAGATACGCAGTATTTT; abundance: NA; d_gene: TRBD1; v_gene: TRBV7-9; j_gene: TRBJ2-3
CDR3aa: CSARVRGGGEQYF; CDR3nt: TGCAGTGCTAGAGTAAGAGGGGGCGGGGAGCAGTACTTC; abundance: NA; d_gene: TRBD1; v_gene: TRBV20-1; j_gene: TRBJ2-7
CDR3aa: CAISELQAPLVEAFF; CDR3nt: TGTGCCATCAGTGAGCTGCAGGCACCGCTAGTTGAAGCTTTCTTT; abundance: NA; d_gene: NA; v_gene: TRBV10-3; j_gene: TRBJ1-1
CDR3aa: CASSLVIRGAEQYF; CDR3nt: TGTGCCAGCAGCTTAGTCATTAGAGGGGCCGAGCAGTACTTC; abundance: NA; d_gene: NA; v_gene: TRBV7-2; j_gene: TRBJ2-7